This passage covers 29 T cell receptor beta chains from one sample sequenced in a study of early T cells in non-severe SARS-CoV-2 infection. Via MiXCR, TCRdb re-called the 5' RACE reads, giving one row per CDR3 protein. The sample has 75,000 to 100,000 distinct CDR3 sequences; around 15% are singletons. The sequencing input was whole blood. The receptor set was obtained from an adult who was a healthcare worker with PCR-confirmed SARS-CoV-2 infection or an uninfected control (not recorded which).

This rearrangement joins TRBV3-1 to TRBJ2-3; TRBD1 is a possible D gene (6 bases). Germline CDR1 and CDR2: LGHDT and YNNKEL (reference sequence). The length of the CDR3 is 15 residues. The V and J ends lost 1 base and 3 bases respectively, with 11 bases between them. The CDR3 region has the DNA TGTGCCAGCAGCCAAGGGGGGCAGCCAACAGATACGCAGTATTTT. Amino acids: CASSQGGQPTDTQYF.

Concerning this clonotype itself: A much larger clone differs from this one at a single base, so this may be a read error. The DNA of the CDR3 is TGCAGCGTTGTGCATCAGCAAGAGACCCAGTACTTC. It codes for CSVVHQQETQYF. The chain has TRBV29-1 and TRBJ2-5, with D unresolved. The V end lost 4 bases, the J end lost 2 bases, and 8 bases lay between the germline ends. Germline CDR1 is SQVTM and CDR2 is ANQGSEA. The CDR3 contains 12 residues.

This clonotype was seen a few times. The chain links TRBV11-2 to TRBJ2-2; TRBD2 might be the D (6 bases). The V gene lost 3 bases and the J gene lost 2 bases, with 13 bases spanning the gap. CDR3 length: 16 amino acids. Germline V gene lookup returns CDR1 SGHAT and CDR2 FQNNGV. The CDR3 spells CASSFWVGGNTGELFF. The CDR3 nucleotides read TGTGCCAGCAGCTTCTGGGTCGGGGGTAACACCGGGGAGCTGTTTTTT.

The J gene is TRBJ1-5, the V gene TRBV10-3, with 8 bases aligning to TRBD1. V lost 6 bases, J lost 7 bases, and 5 bases stayed unmatched. Germline-derived CDR1 and CDR2 are ENHRY and SYGVKD. The length of the CDR3 is 13 residues. CDR3 loop: CAIRDRAGQPQHF. CDR3 DNA: TGTGCCATCAGGGACAGGGCGGGGCAGCCCCAGCATTTT.

The sample holds many counts of this clonotype. A read error may account for a junction end that differs from germline. This sequence joins TRBV13 and TRBJ1-1; maybe TRBD1 (5 bases). The CDR3 is 16 amino acids. CDR1 is PRHDT, CDR2 FYEKMQ, per germline (reference sequence). The CDR3 bases are TGTGCCAGCAGCCAAGGGGCGACACATCTGAACACTGAAGCTTTTTTT. It is translated as CASSQGATHLNTEAFF.

The V call is TRBV10-3, the J call TRBJ2-2; a weak D match, TRBD2 (6 bases). The V and J ends lost 2 bases and 5 bases respectively, with 12 bases between them. Germline-derived CDR1 and CDR2 are ENHRY and SYGVKD. The CDR3 is 15 residues long. The CDR3 sequence is CAISELGGRTGELFF. CDR3 in DNA: TGTGCCATCAGTGAGCTGGGGGGAAGAACCGGGGAGCTGTTTTTT.

This clonotype was recorded many times. This chain joins TRBV7-2 and TRBJ2-1, with TRBD2 as a possible D gene (5 bases). Trimming removed 4 bases from V and 9 bases from J, with 13 bases in between. This CDR3 contains 13 residues. Germline V gene lookup returns CDR1 SGHTA and CDR2 FQGNSA. CDR3 DNA sequence: TGTGCCAGCAGCTCCGGACTCGTCACTGAGCAGTTCTTC. It translates to CASSSGLVTEQFF.

The chain employs TRBV20-1 and TRBJ2-5, with 15 bases that match TRBD2. The V segment lost 6 bases and the J segment 7 bases; nucleotides outside the gene matches: 9. The CDR3 extends over 15 amino acids. The V gene's germline CDR1 is DFQATT and CDR2 SNEGSKA (reference sequence). DNA for the CDR3: TGCAGTGCCGGACTAGCGGGGGGGCTGGATGCGACCCAGTACTTC. Encoded protein: CSAGLAGGLDATQYF.

This clonotype appeared many times. The rearrangement links TRBV29-1 to TRBJ2-3, with 8 nucleotides matching TRBD2. CDR3 length: 13 amino acids. Looked up from germline, CDR1 is SQVTM and CDR2 is ANQGSEA. Trimming at V came to 6 bases and at J to 1 base, leaving 3 bases not matched to a gene. CDR3 bases: TGCAGCGTGAGTAGCGGGGGCACAGATACGCAGTATTTT. The encoded protein is CSVSSGGTDTQYF.

This clonotype was found a few times. This chain uses TRBV9 with TRBJ2-3, with D uncertain. Germline CDR1 and CDR2: SGDLS and YYNGEE. The CDR3 runs 11 residues. V lost 0 bases and J 4 bases, leaving 0 bases between the germline ends. CDR3 protein: CASSVADTQYF. The CDR3 DNA follows: TGTGCCAGCAGCGTAGCAGATACGCAGTATTTT.

The V and J genes are TRBV7-9 and TRBJ1-6; D is unclear. CDR1 and CDR2 (germline): SEHNR, FQNEAQ (reference sequence). The CDR3 spans 15 residues. V was shortened by 0 bases and J by 5 bases, with 8 bases between the two germline ends. This chain's CDR3 is CASSLAAGNNSPLHF. For the CDR3, the DNA is TGTGCCAGCAGCTTAGCGGCAGGAAATAATTCACCCCTCCACTTT.

There are a few counts of this clonotype. The chain recombines TRBV20-1 with TRBJ1-3, with unresolved D. The V gene lost 1 base and the J gene lost 1 base, with 5 bases spanning the gap. Germline V lookup: CDR1 DFQATT, CDR2 SNEGSKA (reference sequence). The CDR3 is 13 residues long. This CDR3 is CSARGPSGNTIYF. The CDR3 nucleotides read TGCAGTGCTAGAGGGCCGTCTGGAAACACCATATATTTT.

In this sample, this clonotype turned up a few times. V and J are TRBV5-4 and TRBJ2-7; possibly TRBD1 or TRBD2 for D (5 bases each). The germline V gene has CDR1 SGHNT and CDR2 YYREEE (reference sequence). Trimming stripped 4 bases from V and 0 bases from J, with 11 bases between. CDR3 length: 14 residues. The chain's CDR3 is CASSRDGSSYEQYF. The CDR3 DNA reads TGTGCCAGCAGCCGGGACGGAAGCTCCTACGAGCAGTACTTC.

This clonotype was recorded many times. This sequence joins TRBV6-2 or TRBV6-3 and TRBJ2-2, with D maybe TRBD1 (6 bases). Trimming took off 8 bases at V and 6 bases at J, with 10 bases between the two ends. Per germline, CDR1 MNHEY and CDR2 SVGEGT. The CDR3 consists of 12 residues. CDR3 region: CASGQFSGELFF. The CDR3 coding sequence is TGTGCCAGCGGACAGTTTTCCGGGGAGCTGTTTTTT.

This clonotype has only a few counts. The CDR3 nucleotides are TGCGCCAGCAGCCACCTCTTGGCGTATGAGCAGTTCTTC. Translated: CASSHLLAYEQFF. The chain has TRBV4-1 and TRBJ2-1, with D unclear. The V end lost 3 bases, the J end lost 8 bases, and 11 bases lay between the germline ends. There are 13 residues in the CDR3. Germline CDR1 reads MGHRA; CDR2 reads YSYEKL.

This sequence joins TRBV10-3 and TRBJ1-1; D not certain. CDR1 is ENHRY and CDR2 is SYGVKD in the germline V gene. The CDR3 consists of 11 residues. Trimming removed 8 bases at V and 3 bases at J, with 7 bases between. The CDR3 nucleotides read TGTGCCATCTCTGGCGACACTGAAGCTTTCTTT. Encoded protein: CAISGDTEAFF.

This chain uses TRBV28 with TRBJ1-5; tentative D call: TRBD1 (5 bases). CDR3 length: 15 residues. Trimming shortened V by 3 bases and J by 4 bases, and 13 bases separated the two germline ends. Germline CDR1 reads MDHEN; CDR2 reads SYDVKM. CDR3 in DNA: TGTGCCAGCAGTTTCCCGGGCTCAGGGAATCAGCCCCAGCATTTT. The encoded protein is CASSFPGSGNQPQHF.

V and J are TRBV6-1 and TRBJ1-2; 7 bases agree with TRBD1. The CDR3 has 16 residues. Germline V gene sequence: CDR1 MNHNS, CDR2 SASEGT. Trimming took 8 bases from V and 5 from J; bases not matched to a gene: 17. Here the CDR3 reads CASRKTPGQSRYGYTF. DNA for the CDR3: TGTGCCAGCCGAAAGACACCGGGACAGTCGAGATATGGCTACACCTTC.

This clonotype was observed a handful of times. The genes are TRBV20-1 and TRBJ2-1, with D tentatively TRBD2 (5 bases). The CDR3 covers 14 residues. Between the trimmed V and J ends, which lost 6 bases and 3 bases, there was a span of 15 bases. The V gene's germline CDR1 is DFQATT and CDR2 SNEGSKA (reference sequence). This chain's CDR3 is CSATPGLNYNEQFF. CDR3 DNA: TGCAGTGCCACCCCAGGACTCAACTACAATGAGCAGTTCTTC.

V is TRBV28 and J is TRBJ2-4; no clear D. Trimming cost V 4 bases and J 6 bases, with 16 bases left between them. CDR3 length: 15 residues. CDR1 and CDR2 (germline): MDHEN, SYDVKM. The CDR3: CASSSTGPLSNIQYF. CDR3 sequence (DNA): TGTGCCAGCAGTTCCACCGGGCCTCTCTCAAACATTCAGTACTTC.

The chain combines TRBV5-1 with TRBJ1-1, with D tentatively TRBD1 (5 bases). Germline CDR1 reads SGHRS; CDR2 reads YFSETQ. Deletions cut 5 bases from V and 5 bases from J, with 13 bases between. The CDR3 runs 13 residues. In nucleotides, the CDR3 is TGCGCCAGCAGATATTCAGGGCGGACTGAAGCTTTCTTT. It translates to CASRYSGRTEAFF.

This chain uses TRBV7-7 with TRBJ2-7, with D possibly TRBD2 on 6 matching bases. Between the trimmed V and J ends, which lost 5 bases and 7 bases, there was a span of 15 bases. Germline V gives CDR1 SSHAT, CDR2 FNYEAQ (reference sequence). The CDR3 is 13 residues long. The CDR3 spells CASSPSPAGEQYF. The CDR3 DNA sequence: TGTGCCAGCAGCCCCTCCCCCGCGGGGGAGCAGTACTTC.

The rearrangement joins TRBV3-1 to TRBJ1-5; possible D gene TRBD1, 6 bases. The CDR3 contains 16 residues. Germline values: CDR1 LGHDT, CDR2 YNNKEL (reference sequence). Trimming shortened V by 4 bases and J by 7 bases, and 20 bases separated the two germline ends. CDR3 DNA sequence: TGTGCCAGCAGCCCCAATTTACAGGGTAATTTGCAGCCCCAGCATTTT. It yields the protein CASSPNLQGNLQPQHF.

V and J are TRBV9 and TRBJ2-3, with 9 bases lining up with TRBD1. Germline V lookup: CDR1 SGDLS, CDR2 YYNGEE. V shed 2 bases and J 5 bases; nucleotides not matched to a gene: 6. CDR3 length: 15 residues. The CDR3 loop is CASSVAGQGLDTQYF. In DNA form, the CDR3 reads TGTGCCAGCAGCGTCGCGGGACAGGGTCTAGATACGCAGTATTTT.

This clonotype was detected only a few times. The chain links TRBV7-6 to TRBJ2-1; TRBD1 matches at 10 bases. The germline CDR1 and CDR2 sequences are SGHVS and FNYEAQ. This CDR3 spans 16 amino acids. V trimming: 1 base; J trimming: 5 bases; junction bases outside the gene matches: 5. CDR3 region: CASSLDLGQGNNEQFF. The CDR3 DNA reads TGTGCCAGCAGCTTAGATCTGGGACAGGGGAACAATGAGCAGTTCTTC.

This clonotype was counted only a few times. V usage is TRBV29-1 and J usage is TRBJ2-2, with TRBD1 matching over 9 bases. The CDR3 consists of 15 residues. V was clipped by 7 bases and J by 4 bases; unmatched bases: 10. Germline CDR1 SQVTM, CDR2 ANQGSEA. CDR3 residues: CSATTGGLTTGELFF. DNA of the CDR3: TGCAGCGCCACAACAGGGGGCCTGACCACCGGGGAGCTGTTTTTT.

This clonotype was seen a few times. The rearrangement uses TRBV7-9 and TRBJ1-3; D remains ambiguous. Germline CDR1 SEHNR, CDR2 FQNEAQ (reference sequence). The CDR3 has 16 amino acids. Trimming removed 1 base at V and 0 bases at J, with 10 bases between. In DNA, the CDR3 is TGTGCCAGCAGCTTAGACCCCCAGATCTCTGGAAACACCATATATTTT. This codes for CASSLDPQISGNTIYF.

This clonotype was detected a few times. This chain uses TRBV7-3 with TRBJ1-1; D gene unclear. The germline gives CDR1 SGHTA, CDR2 FQGTGA. V gave up 3 bases and J gave up 3 bases, with 11 bases separating them. This CDR3 region has 14 residues. The CDR3 spells CASSLGGFDTEAFF. The CDR3 nucleotides are TGTGCCAGCAGCTTGGGAGGGTTTGACACTGAAGCTTTCTTT.

This chain joins TRBV6-6 and TRBJ2-1; D might be TRBD1 or TRBD2, each matching 5 bases. Germline V CDR1 and CDR2: MNHNY, SVGAGI (reference sequence). Trimming cost V 6 bases and J 4 bases, with 16 bases left between them. This CDR3 contains 15 residues. Written as DNA, the CDR3 is TGTGCCAGCAGCTGGGCCGACGGGGCTTACAATGAGCAGTTCTTC. It encodes CASSWADGAYNEQFF.